What follows are 8 T cell receptor beta chains derived from one specimen sequenced in a study of blood T cell repertoires in COVID-19. Sequencing was performed with immunoSEQ multiplex PCR; in TCRdb, only in-frame clones are kept and a portion is missing. The table records under 85,000 clones, about four fifths of them present only once. The sample comprised peripheral blood. Receptors were obtained from a man aged 45-60 years with active COVID-19.

V is TRBV2 and J is TRBJ2-2, with TRBD1 as a possible D gene (6 bases). Trimming cost V 3 bases and J 8 bases, with 13 bases left between them. This CDR3 is 14 amino acids long. CDR1 and CDR2 from the germline V gene are SNHLY and FYNNEI. CDR3 amino acids: CASSDQGLSGELFF. CDR3 nucleotides: TGTGCCAGCAGTGACCAGGGGCTATCGGGGGAGCTGTTTTTT.

In DNA, the CDR3 is TGTGCCAGCAGGGGGGGAAAGGCCTCCTACGAGCAGTACTTC. Amino acids: CASRGGKASYEQYF. The V gene is TRBV2, the J gene TRBJ2-7; the D gene is possibly TRBD2 (6 bases). The CDR3 contains 14 residues. V shed 6 bases and J shed 0 bases, with 12 bases lying between them. From germline, CDR1 is SNHLY and CDR2 FYNNEI. The full variable domain, rest sourced from reference TRBV2 and TRBJ2-7, is EPEVTQTPSHQVTQMGQEVILRCVPISNHLYFYWYRQILGQKVEFLVSFYNNEISEKSEIFDDQFSVERPDGSNFTLKIRSTKLEDSAMYFCASRGGKASYEQYFGPGTRLTVT.

This chain connects TRBV6-2 or TRBV6-3 to TRBJ2-1; D gene uncertain. Trimming left V 2 bases short and J 6 bases short, with 11 bases between. The CDR3 sequence is 14 residues long. The germline gives CDR1 MNHEY, CDR2 SVGEGT. The CDR3 protein is CASSYLHTGNEQFF. The DNA for the CDR3 is TGTGCCAGCAGTTACCTTCATACCGGCAATGAGCAGTTCTTC.

This chain links TRBV6-2 or TRBV6-3 with TRBJ1-1, with D possibly being TRBD1 (6 bases). The CDR3 contains 15 residues. V was clipped by 5 bases and J by 6 bases, with 19 bases between them. Germline V gives CDR1 MNHEY, CDR2 SVGEGT. The CDR3 DNA follows: TGTGCCAGCAGTACTCTTCGGCGCGGGGGGCCTGAAGCTTTCTTT. Its translation is CASSTLRRGGPEAFF.

The V gene is TRBV7-2, the J gene TRBJ2-2, with D perhaps matching TRBD1 (5 bases). This CDR3 has 16 residues. The germline V gene encodes CDR1 SGHTA and CDR2 FQGNSA. Trimming took off 4 bases at V and 0 bases at J, with 12 bases between the two ends. The CDR3 DNA sequence: TGTGCCAGCAGCTCCAGACAGTTCGCGAACACCGGGGAGCTGTTTTTT. Translation gives CASSSRQFANTGELFF.

This clone was seen once. The chain joins TRBV3-1 (or the pseudogene TRBV3-2) to TRBJ2-5; D uncertain. This CDR3 spans 17 amino acids. CDR1 LGHDT and CDR2 YNNKEL come from the germline V gene (reference sequence). V dropped 5 bases and J dropped 2 bases, with 21 bases sitting between them. CDR3 region: CASSYGAFRSSQETQYF. Here the CDR3 DNA reads TGTGCCAGCAGCTACGGTGCCTTCCGCTCGTCTCAAGAGACCCAGTACTTC.

This rearrangement joins TRBV7-3 to TRBJ2-1; D not certain. V lost 2 bases and J lost 9, with 11 bases in between. CDR3 length equals 13 residues. Germline V CDR1 and CDR2: SGHTA, FQGTGA. The CDR3, as DNA: TGTGCCAGCAGCTTACCCCGTGGCACTGAGCAGTTCTTC. Protein: CASSLPRGTEQFF.

The rearrangement joins TRBV5-1 to TRBJ2-7; 7 bases map to TRBD2. The CDR3 loop spans 14 amino acids. V shed 4 bases and J 4 bases; nucleotides not matched to a gene: 8. Germline V CDR1 and CDR2: SGHRS, YFSETQ. This CDR3 reads CASSRGEGLYEQYF. CDR3 DNA: TGCGCCAGCAGCCGAGGGGAGGGCCTGTACGAGCAGTACTTC.